One and the same sample provided the 29 T cell receptor beta chains below, sequenced in a study of T cell responses to AZD1222 COVID-19 vaccine. Method: immunoSEQ multiplex PCR; TCRdb's copy keeps in-frame clones and lacks some. This table holds about 110,000 clones, approximately 90% found once. The specimen comprised peripheral blood, sampled 28 days after the second AZD1222 dose. These receptor sequences come from an adult who received the AZD1222 COVID-19 vaccine.

This clone was picked up one time. The gene calls are TRBV2 and TRBJ2-7; 7 bases match TRBD1. The CDR3 loop spans 14 amino acids. From germline, CDR1 is SNHLY and CDR2 FYNNEI. The V gene end was trimmed by 5 bases and the J gene end by 2 bases; junction bases not matched to a gene: 6. In DNA, the CDR3 is TGTGCCAGCAGTACGGGACAGAACACCTACGAGCAGTACTTC. Translating it yields CASSTGQNTYEQYF.

The rearrangement uses TRBV19 and TRBJ1-1; TRBD1 matches at 7 bases. The CDR3 is 14 amino acids. Trimming at V came to 5 bases and at J to 0 bases, leaving 3 bases not matched to a gene. Germline V gives CDR1 LNHDA, CDR2 SQIVND (reference sequence). CDR3 coding DNA: TGTGCCAGTAGTGCACAGGGGATGAACACTGAAGCTTTCTTT. The encoded protein is CASSAQGMNTEAFF.

In this sample, this clone turned up once. This chain's CDR3 is CASSQEGTKYGNTIYF. CDR3 DNA: TGTGCCAGCAGCCAAGAAGGCACTAAATATGGAAACACCATATATTTT. The rearrangement uses TRBV3-1 (or the pseudogene TRBV3-2) and TRBJ1-3; D unclear. Trimming left V 0 bases short and J 3 bases short, with 12 bases between. Germline lookup yields CDR1 LGHDT and CDR2 YNNKEL (reference sequence). This CDR3 is built from 16 residues.

The genes are TRBV30 and TRBJ1-1; D is unresolved. Trimming removed 3 bases from V and 9 bases from J, with 11 bases in between. The germline V gene encodes CDR1 GTSNPN and CDR2 SVGIG (reference sequence). This CDR3 contains 11 residues. The CDR3 DNA follows: TGTGCCTGGAGGGAAAGACTGCAAGCTTTCTTT. This sequence encodes CAWRERLQAFF. Complete variable domain (other parts from reference TRBV30 and TRBJ1-1): SQTIHQWPATLVQPVGSPLSLECTVEGTSNPNLYWYRQAAGRGLQLLFYSVGIGQISSEVPQNLSASRPQDRQFILSSKKLLLSDSGFYLCAWRERLQAFFGQGTRLTVV.

V gene TRBV18 combines with J gene TRBJ1-1, with TRBD1 as a possible D gene (6 bases). The CDR3 runs 19 residues. The ends were cut back, 2 bases at V and 4 bases at J, with 26 bases in the middle. Germline assignment: CDR1 KGHSH and CDR2 LQKENI. CDR3 in DNA: TGTGCCAGCTCACCATTAGCGCAGGGGCCAACCCGTCCGGTCACTGAAGCTTTCTTT. This codes for CASSPLAQGPTRPVTEAFF.

The table lists this clone with many counts. The rearrangement joins TRBV6-5 to TRBJ2-5; maybe TRBD1 (5 bases). Deletions cut 5 bases from V and 6 bases from J, with 16 bases between. Germline values: CDR1 MNHEY, CDR2 SVGAGI. The CDR3 sequence is 14 residues long. The DNA of the CDR3 is TGTGCCAGCAGTAACCCGTGGGGCGGACAGACCCAGTACTTC. Translating gives CASSNPWGGQTQYF.

This chain links TRBV7-6 with TRBJ2-2, with 7 nucleotides matching TRBD1. This CDR3 spans 16 amino acids. Trimming at V came to 2 bases and at J to 0 bases, leaving 3 bases not matched to a gene. Germline CDR1 SGHVS, CDR2 FNYEAQ. The CDR3 reads CASSLYGTANTGELFF. Written as DNA, the CDR3 is TGTGCCAGCAGCTTATATGGGACAGCGAACACCGGGGAGCTGTTTTTT.

The chain uses TRBV12-3 or TRBV12-4 and TRBJ2-7, with 8 bases aligning to TRBD2. There are 13 residues in the CDR3. The V segment lost 3 bases and the J segment 12 bases; nucleotides outside the gene matches: 10. The CDR3 region is CASSLEAGGTRYF. In nucleotides, the CDR3 is TGTGCCAGCAGTTTGGAGGCGGGGGGTACGCGGTACTTC.

V gene TRBV2 combines with J gene TRBJ1-2; D not certain. CDR3 length: 13 residues. Germline CDR1 SNHLY, CDR2 FYNNEI. The V gene lost 6 bases and the J gene lost 2 bases, with 10 bases spanning the gap. Here the CDR3 reads CASSHTANYGYTF. CDR3 nucleotides: TGTGCCAGCAGCCATACAGCCAACTATGGCTACACCTTC.

The rearrangement links TRBV6-5 to TRBJ2-7; 8 bases match TRBD1. J gave up 3 bases and V 7 bases, and 5 bases lay outside the gene matches. Germline loops: CDR1 MNHEY, CDR2 SVGAGI. The CDR3 runs 13 residues. CDR3 region: CASKQGGFYEQYF. The CDR3 nucleotides are TGTGCCAGCAAACAGGGGGGATTCTACGAGCAGTACTTC.

In this sample, this clone turned up once. V is TRBV7-8 and J is TRBJ1-1, with D maybe TRBD1 (6 bases). V was pared by 4 bases and J by 0 bases, with 12 bases between. Germline CDR1 reads SGHVS; CDR2 reads FQNEAQ. The CDR3 loop spans 15 amino acids. CDR3 sequence: CASSWGQYLNTEAFF. CDR3 sequence (DNA): TGTGCCAGCAGCTGGGGACAATACCTGAACACTGAAGCTTTCTTT.

The sample holds one count of this clone. V usage is TRBV3-1 (or the pseudogene TRBV3-2) and J usage is TRBJ2-1; 7 positions agree with TRBD2. Germline-derived CDR1 and CDR2 are LGHDT and YNNKEL (reference sequence). The ends lost 3 bases at V and 5 bases at J; junction bases unmatched: 4. This CDR3 is 14 amino acids long. The CDR3 bases are TGTGCCAGCAGCCACTGGACTAGGAACAATGAGCAGTTCTTC. Residues: CASSHWTRNNEQFF.

The genes are TRBV18 and TRBJ2-1; perhaps TRBD2 as D (5 bases). Germline CDR1 reads KGHSH; CDR2 reads LQKENI. The CDR3 consists of 14 residues. V was cut by 3 bases and J by 4 bases, with 10 bases left in between. The CDR3 DNA reads TGTGCCAGCTCACCTGAGGACTTTTACAATGAGCAGTTCTTC. Translating it yields CASSPEDFYNEQFF.

This clone appeared a single time. The V call is TRBV6-5, the J call TRBJ1-2, with D unclear. CDR1 is MNHEY and CDR2 is SVGAGI in the germline V gene. CDR3 length: 14 amino acids. V was cut by 7 bases and J by 4 bases, with 16 bases left in between. CDR3 residues: CASNPVSGGYGYTF. In DNA form, the CDR3 reads TGTGCCAGCAACCCCGTTTCGGGCGGCTATGGCTACACCTTC.

This chain connects TRBV28 to TRBJ1-1; D is unclear. Trimming pared 6 bases from V and 5 bases from J, leaving 22 bases between. The CDR3 spans 16 residues. From germline, CDR1 is MDHEN and CDR2 SYDVKM. CDR3 loop: CASSPSAPDPGTEAFF. In DNA, the CDR3 is TGTGCCAGCAGCCCCTCGGCCCCGGACCCCGGAACTGAAGCTTTCTTT. The full variable domain, rest sourced from reference TRBV28 and TRBJ1-1, is DVKVTQSSRYLVKRTGEKVFLECVQDMDHENMFWYRQDPGLGLRLIYFSYDVKMKEKGDIPEGYSVSREKKERFSLILESASTNQTSMYLCASSPSAPDPGTEAFFGQGTRLTVV.

The CDR3 DNA sequence: TGCGCCAGCTCTCCCGGCACGTTGAACACTGAAGCTTTCTTT. This codes for CASSPGTLNTEAFF. The J gene is TRBJ1-1, the V gene TRBV5-1; the D is unclear. The V gene lost 7 bases and the J gene lost 0 bases, with 13 bases spanning the gap. The germline gives CDR1 SGHRS, CDR2 YFSETQ. CDR3 length: 14 residues.

V gene TRBV11-2 combines with J gene TRBJ2-1, with 10 bases lining up with TRBD2. The CDR3 covers 15 residues. From germline, CDR1 is SGHAT and CDR2 FQNNGV. V lost 6 bases and J lost 4; bases outside the gene matches: 6. DNA for the CDR3: TGTGCCAGCAGTCCTGGACTAGCGGTTTACAATGAGCAGTTCTTC. It specifies CASSPGLAVYNEQFF.

This chain uses TRBV28 with TRBJ1-1; 11 bases map to TRBD1. The CDR3 runs 14 residues. With V trimmed by 3 bases and J by 5 bases, 2 bases remained unmatched. Germline V gene data show CDR1 as MDHEN and CDR2 as SYDVKM. This CDR3 reads CASSLGTGGTEAFF. The CDR3, as DNA: TGTGCCAGCAGTTTGGGGACAGGGGGTACTGAAGCTTTCTTT.

This rearrangement joins TRBV7-9 to TRBJ2-5; 7 nucleotides align to TRBD1. The CDR3 has 14 residues. Per germline, CDR1 SEHNR and CDR2 FQNEAQ (reference sequence). V gave up 1 base and J gave up 4 bases; unmatched junction bases: 3. The CDR3 spells CASSLERTGETQYF. CDR3 in DNA: TGTGCCAGCAGCTTAGAACGGACAGGAGAGACCCAGTACTTC.

The rearrangement links TRBV12-3 or TRBV12-4 to TRBJ1-2; possible D gene TRBD1, 5 bases. The length of the CDR3 is 13 residues. Trimming removed 4 bases from V and 9 bases from J, with 15 bases in between. CDR3 sequence reads: CASSSRRAESYTF. Written as DNA, the CDR3 is TGTGCCAGCAGTTCCCGCAGGGCTGAGAGCTACACCTTC.

This clone was seen more than once but under ten times. The rearrangement joins TRBV2 to TRBJ1-2; D not certain. The CDR3 totals 16 residues. Per germline, CDR1 SNHLY and CDR2 FYNNEI. V shed 3 bases and J shed 0 bases, with 14 bases lying between them. The CDR3 nucleotides read TGTGCCAGCAGTGACGAGATTACATTAGCTAACTATGGCTACACCTTC. Its protein is CASSDEITLANYGYTF. Based on the CDR3 plus reference TRBV2 and TRBJ1-2, the full variable domain is EPEVTQTPSHQVTQMGQEVILRCVPISNHLYFYWYRQILGQKVEFLVSFYNNEISEKSEIFDDQFSVERPDGSNFTLKIRSTKLEDSAMYFCASSDEITLANYGYTFGSGTRLTVV.

The chain uses TRBV19 and TRBJ2-2, with 10 bases fitting TRBD1. Germline CDR1 and CDR2: LNHDA and SQIVND (reference sequence). There are 16 residues in the CDR3. Trimming at V came to 4 bases and at J to 0 bases, leaving 2 bases not matched to a gene. CDR3 protein: CASSRGTGANTGELFF. For the CDR3, the DNA is TGTGCCAGTAGTAGAGGGACAGGGGCGAACACCGGGGAGCTGTTTTTT.

The gene calls are TRBV6-5 and TRBJ2-7, with 9 bases matching TRBD1. CDR1 and CDR2 from the germline V gene are MNHEY and SVGAGI. Trimming took 2 bases from V and 1 from J; bases not matched to a gene: 6. This CDR3 has 16 residues. Here the CDR3 DNA reads TGTGCCAGCAGTTACCAATCCGGGACAGGGTCCTACGAGCAGTACTTC. Protein: CASSYQSGTGSYEQYF.

The chain recombines TRBV5-4 with TRBJ2-7; 8 bases match TRBD1. This CDR3 contains 14 residues. In germline, CDR1 is SGHNT, CDR2 YYREEE (reference sequence). Unmatched junction bases numbered 10, after V lost 5 bases and J lost 6 bases. CDR3 in DNA: TGTGCCAGCAGTTTAAAGGACAGGGTAGGCGAGCAGTACTTC. It specifies CASSLKDRVGEQYF.

The chain links TRBV18 to TRBJ1-5; unclear D gene. The CDR3 sequence is 13 residues long. Germline CDR1 KGHSH, CDR2 LQKENI. V lost 4 bases, J lost 6 bases, and 10 bases lay in between. CDR3 in amino acids: CASSQTERQPQHF. The DNA of the CDR3 is TGTGCCAGCTCACAAACGGAGCGTCAGCCCCAGCATTTT.

The chain uses TRBV11-2 and TRBJ2-3; the D gene is possibly TRBD1 (6 bases). From germline, CDR1 is SGHAT and CDR2 FQNNGV. V gave up 7 bases and J gave up 1 base, with 18 bases separating them. This CDR3 has 16 residues. CDR3 residues: CASITPGAGGTDTQYF. CDR3 coding DNA: TGTGCCAGCATTACGCCCGGGGCAGGGGGCACAGATACGCAGTATTTT.

The V and J genes are TRBV15 and TRBJ1-1; tentative D call: TRBD1 (5 bases). The CDR3 is made up of 14 amino acids. Germline CDR1 reads LNHNV; CDR2 reads YYDKDF (reference sequence). Trimming pared 5 bases from V and 7 bases from J, leaving 17 bases between. In DNA form, the CDR3 reads TGTGCCACCAGCCCGCCCATTAGGGACCATGAAGCTTTCTTT. Its protein product is CATSPPIRDHEAFF.

The J gene is TRBJ2-3, the V gene TRBV10-1, with no clear D. The V end lost 3 bases, the J end lost 3 bases, and 10 bases lay between the germline ends. The germline V gene encodes CDR1 WNHNN and CDR2 SYGVQD (reference sequence). There are 14 residues in the CDR3. The CDR3 bases are TGCGCCAGCAGTGACCCGCGAAGTACAGATACGCAGTATTTT. Protein: CASSDPRSTDTQYF.

The genes are TRBV19 and TRBJ1-3; 10 bases align to TRBD1. The CDR3 extends over 16 amino acids. The ends lost 3 bases at V and 3 bases at J; junction bases unmatched: 5. Germline CDR1 is LNHDA and CDR2 is SQIVND (reference sequence). The chain's CDR3 is CASSILGTGVGNTIYF. CDR3 coding DNA: TGTGCCAGTAGTATCCTCGGGACAGGGGTTGGAAACACCATATATTTT.